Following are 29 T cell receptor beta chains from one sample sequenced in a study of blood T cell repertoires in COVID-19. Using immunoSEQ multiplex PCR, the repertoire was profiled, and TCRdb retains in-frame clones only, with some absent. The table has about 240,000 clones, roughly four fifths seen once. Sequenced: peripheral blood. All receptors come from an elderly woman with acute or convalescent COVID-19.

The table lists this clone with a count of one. The CDR3 loop is CASSGTSGGANTGELFF. CDR3 bases: TGTGCCAGCAGCGGGACTAGCGGGGGAGCGAACACCGGGGAGCTGTTTTTT. The J gene is TRBJ2-2, the V gene TRBV2; 14 bases fit TRBD2. V shed 6 bases and J 0 bases; nucleotides not matched to a gene: 3. The CDR3 spans 17 residues. Germline values: CDR1 SNHLY, CDR2 FYNNEI.

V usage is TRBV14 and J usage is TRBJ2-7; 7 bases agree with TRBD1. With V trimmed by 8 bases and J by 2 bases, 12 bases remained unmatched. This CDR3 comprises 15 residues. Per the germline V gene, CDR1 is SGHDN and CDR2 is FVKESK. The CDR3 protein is CASGNDPGQPYEQYF. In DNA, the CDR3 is TGTGCCAGCGGGAACGATCCGGGACAGCCCTACGAGCAGTACTTC. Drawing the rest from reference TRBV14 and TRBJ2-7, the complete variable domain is EAGVTQFPSHSVIEKGQTVTLRCDPISGHDNLYWYRRVMGKEIKFLLHFVKESKQDESGMPNNRFLAERTGGTYSTLKVQPAELEDSGVYFCASGNDPGQPYEQYFGPGTRLTVT.

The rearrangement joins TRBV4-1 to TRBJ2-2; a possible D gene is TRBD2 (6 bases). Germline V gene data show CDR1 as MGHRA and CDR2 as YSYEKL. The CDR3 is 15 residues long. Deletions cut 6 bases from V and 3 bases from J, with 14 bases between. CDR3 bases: TGCGCCAGCAGTGATACAGGAGGGGACACCGGGGAGCTGTTTTTT. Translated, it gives CASSDTGGDTGELFF.

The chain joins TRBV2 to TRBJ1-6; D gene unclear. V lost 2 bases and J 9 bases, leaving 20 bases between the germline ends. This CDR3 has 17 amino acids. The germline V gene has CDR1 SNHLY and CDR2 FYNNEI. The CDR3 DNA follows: TGTGCCAGCAGTGAACGCCCCGTAGGCGACTTGGGTTCACCCCTCCACTTT. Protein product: CASSERPVGDLGSPLHF.

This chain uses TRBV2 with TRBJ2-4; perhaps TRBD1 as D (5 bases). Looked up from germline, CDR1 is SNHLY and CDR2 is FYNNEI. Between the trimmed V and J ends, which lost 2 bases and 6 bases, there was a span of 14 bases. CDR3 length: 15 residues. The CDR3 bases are TGTGCCAGCAGTGAAAATTGGCAGGGTCCAAACATTCAGTACTTC. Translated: CASSENWQGPNIQYF.

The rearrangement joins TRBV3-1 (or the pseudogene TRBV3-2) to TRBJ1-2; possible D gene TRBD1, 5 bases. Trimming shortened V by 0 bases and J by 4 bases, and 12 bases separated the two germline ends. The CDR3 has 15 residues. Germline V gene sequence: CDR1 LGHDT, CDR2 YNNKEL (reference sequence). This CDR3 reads CASSQETGVGYGYTF. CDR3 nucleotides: TGTGCCAGCAGCCAAGAGACGGGGGTCGGCTATGGCTACACCTTC.

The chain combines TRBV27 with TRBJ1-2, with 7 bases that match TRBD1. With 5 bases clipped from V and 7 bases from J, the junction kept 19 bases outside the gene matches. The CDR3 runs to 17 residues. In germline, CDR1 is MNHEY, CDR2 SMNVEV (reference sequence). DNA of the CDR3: TGTGCCAGCAGTCCATACAGGGGAAGCACCCCCAGTCCTGGCTACACCTTC. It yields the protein CASSPYRGSTPSPGYTF.

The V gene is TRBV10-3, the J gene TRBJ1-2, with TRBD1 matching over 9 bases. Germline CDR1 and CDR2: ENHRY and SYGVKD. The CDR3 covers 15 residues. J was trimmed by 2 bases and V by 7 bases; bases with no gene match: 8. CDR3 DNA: TGTGCCATCACCAGGGGGGGACAGGGAAACTATGGCTACACCTTC. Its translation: CAITRGGQGNYGYTF.

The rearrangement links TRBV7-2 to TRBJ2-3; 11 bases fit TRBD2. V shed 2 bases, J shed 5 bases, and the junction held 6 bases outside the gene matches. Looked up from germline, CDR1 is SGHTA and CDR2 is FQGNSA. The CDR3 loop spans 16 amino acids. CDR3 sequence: CASSLLAGGLGDTQYF. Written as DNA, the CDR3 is TGTGCCAGCAGCTTATTAGCGGGGGGGCTGGGAGATACGCAGTATTTT.

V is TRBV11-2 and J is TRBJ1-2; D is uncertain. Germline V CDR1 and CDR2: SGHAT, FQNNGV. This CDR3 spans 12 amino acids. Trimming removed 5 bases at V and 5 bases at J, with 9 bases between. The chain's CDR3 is CASSPSPYGYTF. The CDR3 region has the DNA TGTGCCAGCAGCCCTAGCCCTTATGGCTACACCTTC.

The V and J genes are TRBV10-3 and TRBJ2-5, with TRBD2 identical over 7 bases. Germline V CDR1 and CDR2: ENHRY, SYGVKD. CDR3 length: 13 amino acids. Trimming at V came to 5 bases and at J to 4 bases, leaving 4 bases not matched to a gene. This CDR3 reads CAISLGGGETQYF. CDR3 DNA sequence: TGTGCCATCAGTTTGGGGGGGGGAGAGACCCAGTACTTC.

The CDR3 nucleotides read TGTGCCAGCAGTTCCAGGACAGGGGTGAGCGAGCAGTACTTC. It translates to CASSSRTGVSEQYF. The chain recombines TRBV27 with TRBJ2-7, with TRBD1 matching 9 bases. There are 14 residues in the CDR3. Germline CDR1 is MNHEY and CDR2 is SMNVEV (reference sequence). Losses at the gene ends were 4 bases for V and 6 bases for J; bases not matched to a gene: 7.

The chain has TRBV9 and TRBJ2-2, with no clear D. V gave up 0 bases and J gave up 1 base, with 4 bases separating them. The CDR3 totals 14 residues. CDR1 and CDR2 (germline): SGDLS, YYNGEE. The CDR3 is CASSVVLNTGELFF. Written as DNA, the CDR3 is TGTGCCAGCAGCGTAGTTCTGAACACCGGGGAGCTGTTTTTT.

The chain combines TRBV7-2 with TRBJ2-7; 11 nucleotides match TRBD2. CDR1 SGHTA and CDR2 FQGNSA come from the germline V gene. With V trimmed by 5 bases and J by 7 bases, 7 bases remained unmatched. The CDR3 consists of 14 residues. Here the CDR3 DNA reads TGTGCCAGCAGCATTAGCGGGGGGGCAGGAGAGCAGTACTTC. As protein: CASSISGGAGEQYF.

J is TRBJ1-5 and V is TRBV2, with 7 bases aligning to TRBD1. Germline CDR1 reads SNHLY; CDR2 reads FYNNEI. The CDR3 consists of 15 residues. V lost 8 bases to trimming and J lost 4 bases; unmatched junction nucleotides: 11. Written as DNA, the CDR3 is TGTGCCAGCCTAGCTTGGGCAGGGGGAAATCAGCCCCAGCATTTT. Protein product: CASLAWAGGNQPQHF.

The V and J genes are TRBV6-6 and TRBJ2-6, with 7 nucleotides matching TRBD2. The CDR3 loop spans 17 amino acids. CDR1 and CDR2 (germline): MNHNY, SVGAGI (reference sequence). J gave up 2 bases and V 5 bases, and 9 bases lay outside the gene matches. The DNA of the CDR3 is TGTGCCAGCAGTCGGAAGGGAGGGAAGGCTGGGGCCAACGTCCTGACTTTC. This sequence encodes CASSRKGGKAGANVLTF.

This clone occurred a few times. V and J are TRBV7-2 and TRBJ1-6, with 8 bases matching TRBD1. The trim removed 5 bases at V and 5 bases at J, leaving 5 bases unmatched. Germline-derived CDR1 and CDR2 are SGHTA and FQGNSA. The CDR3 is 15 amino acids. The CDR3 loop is CASSMDRDNNSPLHF. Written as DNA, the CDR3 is TGTGCCAGCAGCATGGACAGGGACAATAATTCACCCCTCCACTTT. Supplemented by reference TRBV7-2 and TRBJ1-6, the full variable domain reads GAGVSQSPSNKVTEKGKDVELRCDPISGHTALYWYRQSLGQGLEFLIYFQGNSAPDKSGLPSDRFSAERTGGSVSTLTIQRTQQEDSAVYLCASSMDRDNNSPLHFGNGTRLTVT.

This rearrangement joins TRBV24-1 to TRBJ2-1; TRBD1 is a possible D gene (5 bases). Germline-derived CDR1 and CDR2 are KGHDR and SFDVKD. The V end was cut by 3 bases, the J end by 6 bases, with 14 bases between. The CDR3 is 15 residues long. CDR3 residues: CATSDASGRGNEQFF. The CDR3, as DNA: TGTGCCACCAGTGATGCATCAGGGCGAGGCAATGAGCAGTTCTTC.

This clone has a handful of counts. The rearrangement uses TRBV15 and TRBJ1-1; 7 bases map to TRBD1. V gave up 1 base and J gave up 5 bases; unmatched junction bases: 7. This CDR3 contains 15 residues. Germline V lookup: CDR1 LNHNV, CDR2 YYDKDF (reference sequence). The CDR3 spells CATSRGASGGTEAFF. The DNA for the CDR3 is TGTGCCACCAGCAGAGGAGCCTCAGGGGGGACTGAAGCTTTCTTT.

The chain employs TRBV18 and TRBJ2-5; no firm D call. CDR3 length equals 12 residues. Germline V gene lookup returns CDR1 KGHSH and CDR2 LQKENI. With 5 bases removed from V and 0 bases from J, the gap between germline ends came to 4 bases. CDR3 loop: CASSSYQETQYF. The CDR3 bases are TGTGCCAGCTCATCCTACCAAGAGACCCAGTACTTC.

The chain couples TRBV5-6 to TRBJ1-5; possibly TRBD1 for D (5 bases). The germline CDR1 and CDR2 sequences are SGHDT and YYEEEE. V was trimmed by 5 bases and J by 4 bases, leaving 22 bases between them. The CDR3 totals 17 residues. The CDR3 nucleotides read TGTGCCAGCAGTTACGGAGGAGGGGCCGGAGGAAATCAGCCCCAGCATTTT. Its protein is CASSYGGGAGGNQPQHF.

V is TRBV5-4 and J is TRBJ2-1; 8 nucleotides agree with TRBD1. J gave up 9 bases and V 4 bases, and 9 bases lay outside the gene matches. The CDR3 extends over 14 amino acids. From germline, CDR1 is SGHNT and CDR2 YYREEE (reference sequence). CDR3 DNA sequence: TGTGCCAGCAGCCCGGACAGGGTTGATGGTGAGCAGTTCTTC. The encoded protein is CASSPDRVDGEQFF.

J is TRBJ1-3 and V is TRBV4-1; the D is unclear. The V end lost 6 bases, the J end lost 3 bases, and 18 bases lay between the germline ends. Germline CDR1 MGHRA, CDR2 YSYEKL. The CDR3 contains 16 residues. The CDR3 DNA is TGCGCCAGCAGGGATGTCGGGGTGGGCGTTGGAAACACCATATATTTT. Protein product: CASRDVGVGVGNTIYF.

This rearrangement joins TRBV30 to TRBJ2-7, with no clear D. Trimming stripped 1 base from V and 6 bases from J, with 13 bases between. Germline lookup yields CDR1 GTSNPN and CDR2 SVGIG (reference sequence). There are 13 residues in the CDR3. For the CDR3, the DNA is TGTGCCTGGAGTGGGAACACCAGAGGCGAGCAGTACTTC. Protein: CAWSGNTRGEQYF.

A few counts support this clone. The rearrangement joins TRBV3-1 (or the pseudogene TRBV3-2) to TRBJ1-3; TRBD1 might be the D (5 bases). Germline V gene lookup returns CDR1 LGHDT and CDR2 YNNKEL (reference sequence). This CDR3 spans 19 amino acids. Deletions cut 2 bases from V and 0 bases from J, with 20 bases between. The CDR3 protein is CASSQRGWGTINSGNTIYF. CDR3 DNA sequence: TGTGCCAGCAGCCAACGGGGGTGGGGGACCATAAACTCTGGAAACACCATATATTTT.

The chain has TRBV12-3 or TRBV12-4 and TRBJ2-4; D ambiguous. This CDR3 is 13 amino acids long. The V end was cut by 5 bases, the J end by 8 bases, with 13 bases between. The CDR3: CASSPPPGDIQYF. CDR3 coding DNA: TGTGCCAGCAGTCCCCCCCCCGGAGACATTCAGTACTTC.

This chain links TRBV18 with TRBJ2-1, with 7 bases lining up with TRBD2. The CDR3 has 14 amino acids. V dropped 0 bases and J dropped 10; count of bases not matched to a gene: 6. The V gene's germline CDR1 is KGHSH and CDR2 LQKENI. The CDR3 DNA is TGTGCCAGCTCACCACCAGGCAGGGAGGGAGAGCAGTTCTTC. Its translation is CASSPPGREGEQFF.

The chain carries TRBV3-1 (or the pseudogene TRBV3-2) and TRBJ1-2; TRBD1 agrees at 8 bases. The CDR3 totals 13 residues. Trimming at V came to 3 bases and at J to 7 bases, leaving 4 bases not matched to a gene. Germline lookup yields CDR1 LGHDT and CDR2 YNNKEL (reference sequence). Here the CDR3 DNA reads TGTGCCAGCAGCCACGGACAGGGTCTTGGCTACACCTTC. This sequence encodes CASSHGQGLGYTF.

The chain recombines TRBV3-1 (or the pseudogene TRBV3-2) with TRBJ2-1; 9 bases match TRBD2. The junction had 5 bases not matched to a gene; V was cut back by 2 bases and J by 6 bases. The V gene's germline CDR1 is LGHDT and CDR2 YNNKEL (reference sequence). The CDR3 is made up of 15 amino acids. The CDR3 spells CASSQLAGSGNEQFF. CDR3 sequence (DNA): TGTGCCAGCAGCCAACTAGCGGGGTCTGGCAATGAGCAGTTCTTC.